One sample yielded the 4 T cell receptor beta chains listed below, sequenced in a study of T cell clusters in autoimmune cytopenias. TRB rearrangements were amplified by touch-down multiplex PCR with mixed TRB-A/B primers. TCRdb processed the multiplex PCR reads again and assigns one entry to each CDR3 protein, with no DNA. The table counts 5,000 or so distinct CDR3 sequences; 2.5% to 3.5% lies in the top ten. Each sample's input was 250 to 300 ng genomic DNA, 38,000 or so genome equivalents. These same records also appear under a second study, on T cell repertoires in aging, cancer and after chemotherapy.

Sequencing was carried out using peripheral blood. Every receptor here comes from a human donor in good health.

The chain couples TRBV24-1 to TRBJ2-1. CDR1 and CDR2 (germline): KGHDR, SFDVKD. The CDR3 has 13 amino acids. The CDR3 sequence: CATSGATDNEQFF.

Its frequency marks this clonotype as medium-sized (0.01 to 0.1%). The genes are TRBV7-2 and TRBJ2-5; TCRdb proposes TRBD2, but this gene call is untestable without DNA. Germline V gene lookup returns CDR1 SGHTA and CDR2 FQGNSA. The CDR3 has 15 amino acids. CDR3 amino acids: CASSSGLAGAETQYF.

By frequency, this clonotype registers medium-sized. The chain has TRBV5-6 and TRBJ1-5. Germline CDR1 is SGHDT and CDR2 is YYEEEE. The CDR3 extends over 13 amino acids. The CDR3 protein is CASSVGVNQPQHF.

This clonotype is medium-sized by frequency. CDR3 region: CASNLALGVSGNTIYF. The rearrangement joins TRBV19 to TRBJ1-3. From germline, CDR1 is LNHDA and CDR2 SQIVND (reference sequence). The length of the CDR3 is 16 residues.